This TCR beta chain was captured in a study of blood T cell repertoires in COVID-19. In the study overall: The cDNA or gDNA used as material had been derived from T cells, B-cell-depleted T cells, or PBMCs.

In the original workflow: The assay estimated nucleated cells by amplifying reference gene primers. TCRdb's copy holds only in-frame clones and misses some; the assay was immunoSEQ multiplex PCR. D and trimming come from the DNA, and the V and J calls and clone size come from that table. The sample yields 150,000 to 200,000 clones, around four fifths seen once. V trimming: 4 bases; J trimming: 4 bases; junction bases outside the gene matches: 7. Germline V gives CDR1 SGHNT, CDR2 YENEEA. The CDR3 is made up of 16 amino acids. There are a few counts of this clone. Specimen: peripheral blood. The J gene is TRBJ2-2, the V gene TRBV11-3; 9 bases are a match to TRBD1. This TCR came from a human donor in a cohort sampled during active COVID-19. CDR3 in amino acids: CASSYSGTGFTGELFF. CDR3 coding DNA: TGTGCCAGCAGCTATTCCGGGACAGGGTTCACCGGGGAGCTGTTTTTT.